This passage covers 9 T cell receptor beta chains from one sample sequenced in a study of T-cell reconstitution after alpha-beta-depleted transplantation in children. Findings and caveats of the study: The main origin of T-cell counts and diversity one year after transplant was newly produced T cells.

Antigens for these TCRs are unknown. As it was prepared, the TCRbeta library received unique molecular identifiers. TCRdb re-called the PCR reads through MiXCR, storing one row per CDR3 protein. The table lists around 300,000 distinct CDR3 sequences, over 7% of them singletons. The sequencing here drew on peripheral blood, taken 360 days after TCRalphabeta/CD19-depleted stem cell transplant. These receptors all stem from a female patient aged 2-10 years who had a stem cell transplant for Fanconi anemia, so the T cells may come from the graft donor.

This clonotype was picked up many times. The rearrangement joins TRBV24-1 to TRBJ2-7; 10 bases are a match to TRBD2. V dropped 3 bases and J dropped 4; count of bases not matched to a gene: 2. The CDR3 extends over 14 amino acids. Germline assignment: CDR1 KGHDR and CDR2 SFDVKD. The DNA of the CDR3 is TGTGCCACCAGTGATCGGACTAGCGGTTACGAGCAGTACTTC. As protein: CATSDRTSGYEQYF.

The chain has TRBV11-3 and TRBJ2-1; TRBD1 or TRBD2 may be the D gene (6 bases each). Germline CDR1 SGHNT, CDR2 YENEEA. The V end lost 5 bases, the J end lost 3 bases, and 14 bases lay between the germline ends. This CDR3 spans 15 amino acids. The CDR3 protein is CASSPLGGLYNEQFF. DNA for the CDR3: TGTGCCAGCAGCCCGCTAGGGGGACTCTACAATGAGCAGTTCTTC.

This clonotype was recorded a few times. This chain's CDR3 is CASSPTLAGGSEQYF. CDR3 in DNA: TGTGCCAGCAGTCCCACTCTAGCGGGGGGGAGCGAGCAGTACTTC. V usage is TRBV2 and J usage is TRBJ2-7; 12 bases align to TRBD2. Germline assignment: CDR1 SNHLY and CDR2 FYNNEI. The CDR3 consists of 15 residues. J was trimmed by 6 bases and V by 5 bases; bases with no gene match: 8.

This sequence joins TRBV11-1 and TRBJ2-1; D tentatively reads TRBD1 or TRBD2 (7 bases each). Germline-derived CDR1 and CDR2 are SGHAT and FQDESV (reference sequence). The CDR3 runs 15 residues. Deletions cut 4 bases from V and 6 bases from J, with 16 bases between. The CDR3 sequence is CASSSIRGEGNEQFF. The CDR3 region has the DNA TGTGCCAGCAGCTCAATCAGGGGGGAGGGCAATGAGCAGTTCTTC.

This clonotype was detected ten times or more. The J gene is TRBJ1-1, the V gene TRBV29-1; TRBD1 agrees at 12 bases. The CDR3 is made up of 13 amino acids. Germline V gene sequence: CDR1 SQVTM, CDR2 ANQGSEA. The V segment lost 7 bases and the J segment 4 bases; nucleotides outside the gene matches: 4. The CDR3 region is CSGGTGGVTEAFF. For the CDR3, the DNA is TGCAGCGGGGGGACAGGGGGCGTCACTGAAGCTTTCTTT.

The V gene is TRBV20-1, the J gene TRBJ2-3; 8 nucleotides agree with TRBD2. Trimming removed 3 bases from V and 4 bases from J; junction bases left unmatched: 12. This CDR3 contains 16 residues. The V gene's germline CDR1 is DFQATT and CDR2 SNEGSKA (reference sequence). This CDR3 is CSARRLAGLTADTQYF. The CDR3 region has the DNA TGCAGTGCTAGGCGGCTAGCGGGTTTAACGGCAGATACGCAGTATTTT.

This clonotype was detected many times. The rearrangement joins TRBV12-3 or TRBV12-4 to TRBJ2-5, with TRBD2 identical over 7 bases. This CDR3 has 13 residues. The ends lost 3 bases at V and 6 bases at J; junction bases unmatched: 4. The CDR3 nucleotides are TGTGCCAGCAGTTTGACTAGCTTACAGACCCAGTACTTC. It translates to CASSLTSLQTQYF.

This clonotype has more than one count but fewer than ten. The chain has TRBV7-2 and TRBJ2-1; unclear D gene. This CDR3 contains 12 residues. V lost 5 bases to trimming and J lost 6 bases, with 8 bases between them. Germline V lookup: CDR1 SGHTA, CDR2 FQGNSA. CDR3 sequence (DNA): TGTGCCAGCAGCCCCCCTCTCAATGAGCAGTTCTTC. Translation gives CASSPPLNEQFF.

This clonotype was seen a few times. The chain is built from TRBV5-4 and TRBJ2-1, with 8 nucleotides matching TRBD1. The junction had 12 bases not matched to a gene; V was cut back by 7 bases and J by 6 bases. This CDR3 has 15 amino acids. Germline V gene lookup returns CDR1 SGHNT and CDR2 YYREEE (reference sequence). CDR3 region: CASYVPGQALNEQFF. The CDR3, as DNA: TGTGCCAGCTATGTTCCGGGACAGGCTCTCAATGAGCAGTTCTTC.